This entry lists 31 T cell receptor beta chains sequenced from one sample in a study of cytomegalovirus exposure and HLA in healthy donors (dated by TCRdb to 2015 to 2018). Library construction relied on the immunoSEQ multiplex PCR assay. A mixture of 60 forward primers for TCR Vbeta segments and 13 reverse primers for TCR Jbeta segments was used in the multiplex PCR. The source is immuneACCESS, and TCRdb retained only in-frame sequences with V and J called. Part of the clones is not carried over; for the studies checked, unresolved V genes explain less than half of this, and the remainder is unexplained. The sample data list some 160,000 clones, and 80% to 85% of these were observed just once. Roughly 1.5% of the sample rests with the top ten. Sequencing used PBMCs. The receptors were sampled from a woman between 18 and 29 years old in good health and CMV-seronegative.

The chain uses TRBV5-6 and TRBJ2-4; D uncertain. The CDR3 is 16 residues long. CDR1 and CDR2 from the germline V gene are SGHDT and YYEEEE. V dropped 1 base and J dropped 0 bases, with 11 bases sitting between them. The CDR3 DNA reads TGTGCCAGCAGCTTGAAAGCCGCGATAGCCAAAAACATTCAGTACTTC. Encoded protein: CASSLKAAIAKNIQYF.

In DNA form, the CDR3 reads TGTGCCAGCAGCGCCCACAGGGGGGACACTGAAGCTTTCTTT. Protein product: CASSAHRGDTEAFF. The chain employs TRBV7-3 and TRBJ1-1; 8 positions agree with TRBD1. The germline V gene has CDR1 SGHTA and CDR2 FQGTGA. J lost 3 bases, V lost 5 bases, and 5 bases had no gene match. The CDR3 contains 14 residues.

The CDR3 DNA is TGCGCCATCAGGGAGGGAGCCCTAGGTACTAACTATGGCTACACCTTC. Protein product: CAIREGALGTNYGYTF. The chain joins TRBV10-2 to TRBJ1-2, with D possibly matching TRBD1 (5 bases). V lost 10 bases and J lost 0, with 21 bases in between. CDR1 is WSHSY, CDR2 SAAADI, per germline. This CDR3 has 16 residues.

This sequence joins TRBV5-5 and TRBJ2-7, with D possibly TRBD1 on 6 matching bases. In germline, CDR1 is SGHKS, CDR2 YYEKEE (reference sequence). This CDR3 region has 16 residues. Trimming took 3 bases from V and 3 from J, leaving 19 bases between them. The CDR3 region is CASSSGTRALGYEQYF. The CDR3 region has the DNA TGTGCCAGCAGCTCCGGGACAAGGGCTTTAGGCTACGAGCAGTACTTC.

This clone is a singleton in its sample. V usage is TRBV10-2 and J usage is TRBJ2-7, with unresolved D. V lost 6 bases and J 2 bases, leaving 14 bases between the germline ends. The CDR3 has 14 amino acids. The V gene's germline CDR1 is WSHSY and CDR2 SAAADI. The CDR3 spells CASRAPGSTYEQYF. The CDR3 DNA sequence: TGCGCCAGCAGAGCCCCCGGGTCGACCTACGAGCAGTACTTC.

Comment on this clone: Other DNA sequences in this specimen translate into the identical CDR3. The chain's CDR3 is CSVGGRMNTEAFF. CDR3 DNA sequence: TGCAGCGTTGGCGGCAGAATGAACACTGAAGCTTTCTTT. The V and J genes are TRBV29-1 and TRBJ1-1, with D uncertain. V gave up 4 bases and J gave up 0 bases, with 9 bases separating them. This CDR3 contains 13 residues. CDR1 SQVTM and CDR2 ANQGSEA come from the germline V gene. Variable domain in full (rest from reference TRBV29-1 and TRBJ1-1): SAVISQKPSRDICQRGTSLTIQCQVDSQVTMMFWYRQQPGQSLTLIATANQGSEATYESGFVIDKFPISRPNLTFSTLTVSNMSPEDSSIYLCSVGGRMNTEAFFGQGTRLTVV.

This chain uses TRBV5-1 with TRBJ2-2, with TRBD1 as a possible D gene (6 bases). Trimming removed 3 bases from V and 3 bases from J, with 18 bases in between. This CDR3 has 17 amino acids. Germline assignment: CDR1 SGHRS and CDR2 YFSETQ. The CDR3 spells CASSSWGVGADTGELFF. The DNA of the CDR3 is TGCGCCAGCAGCTCGTGGGGAGTGGGGGCCGACACCGGGGAGCTGTTTTTT.

The V call is TRBV30, the J call TRBJ1-2; perhaps TRBD1 as D (6 bases). The CDR3 has 16 residues. Trimming shortened V by 8 bases and J by 0 bases, and 22 bases separated the two germline ends. Germline CDR1 and CDR2: GTSNPN and SVGIG (reference sequence). CDR3: CASLQGGGLSNYGYTF. The CDR3 DNA is TGTGCCAGCCTTCAAGGGGGGGGCTTATCTAACTATGGCTACACCTTC.

The chain combines TRBV7-8 with TRBJ2-1; 12 bases are a match to TRBD2. Germline V gene lookup returns CDR1 SGHVS and CDR2 FQNEAQ. This CDR3 is built from 16 residues. V lost 5 bases to trimming and J lost 8 bases; unmatched junction nucleotides: 10. The CDR3 region is CASSHKGASGGDEQFF. The CDR3 DNA follows: TGTGCCAGCAGCCACAAGGGCGCTAGCGGGGGGGATGAGCAGTTCTTC. The full variable domain, rest sourced from reference TRBV7-8 and TRBJ2-1, is GAGVSQSPRYKVAKRGQDVALRCDPISGHVSLFWYQQALGQGPEFLTYFQNEAQLDKSGLPSDRFFAERPEGSVSTLKIQRTQQEDSAVYLCASSHKGASGGDEQFFGPGTRLTVL.

This chain joins TRBV7-9 and TRBJ2-3; 13 nucleotides align to TRBD2. Germline values: CDR1 SEHNR, CDR2 FQNEAQ (reference sequence). V dropped 5 bases and J dropped 4; count of bases not matched to a gene: 3. The CDR3 length is 15 residues. CDR3 in DNA: TGTGCCAGCAGCAGAACTAGCGGGGGGGCAGATACGCAGTATTTT. Protein sequence: CASSRTSGGADTQYF. The whole variable domain, remainder taken from reference TRBV7-9 and TRBJ2-3, is DTGVSQNPRHKITKRGQNVTFRCDPISEHNRLYWYRQTLGQGPEFLTYFQNEAQLEKSRLLSDRFSAERPKGSFSTLEIQRTEQGDSAMYLCASSRTSGGADTQYFGPGTRLTVL.

The chain couples TRBV29-1 to TRBJ2-7; perhaps TRBD1 as D (6 bases). This CDR3 is built from 12 residues. V lost 2 bases, J lost 9 bases, and 14 bases lay in between. Per the germline V gene, CDR1 is SQVTM and CDR2 is ANQGSEA. CDR3 sequence: CSVETGLGAQYF. CDR3 DNA sequence: TGCAGCGTTGAAACAGGGTTGGGCGCGCAGTACTTC.

This clone was observed once. CDR3 bases: TGTGCCAGAAGCTTGAGAGATCGGACTGAAGCTTTCTTT. This gives the protein CARSLRDRTEAFF. V usage is TRBV5-3 and J usage is TRBJ1-1; D gene unclear. TRBV5-3 is sorted into the ORF group, with uncertain function. The germline V and J ends were trimmed by 1 base and 5 bases, with 9 bases remaining between them. There are 13 residues in the CDR3.

This clone was picked up one time. CDR3 loop: CATPRGTHTGELFF. The CDR3 DNA sequence: TGTGCCACACCGCGGGGGACTCACACCGGGGAGCTGTTTTTT. The chain couples TRBV7-8 to TRBJ2-2; 7 positions match TRBD2. This CDR3 contains 14 residues. The V gene's germline CDR1 is SGHVS and CDR2 FQNEAQ. V shed 10 bases and J 3 bases; nucleotides not matched to a gene: 8.

The DNA of the CDR3 is TGCGCCAGCAGCTTGAGAGGGACAGAGGCTCTCCAAGAGACCCAGTACTTC. Its protein is CASSLRGTEALQETQYF. This chain uses TRBV5-1 with TRBJ2-5; TRBD1 matches 7 bases. J was trimmed by 1 base and V by 1 base; bases with no gene match: 10. CDR3 size: 17 residues. CDR1 and CDR2 from the germline V gene are SGHRS and YFSETQ. The variable domain in full, with the rest retrieved from reference TRBV5-1 and TRBJ2-5, is KAGVTQTPRYLIKTRGQQVTLSCSPISGHRSVSWYQQTPGQGLQFLFEYFSETQRNKGNFPGRFSGRQFSNSRSEMNVSTLELGDSALYLCASSLRGTEALQETQYFGPGTRLLVL.

V is TRBV7-8 and J is TRBJ1-4, with D uncertain. The CDR3 is made up of 16 amino acids. Trimming took 4 bases from V and 3 from J, leaving 15 bases between them. Germline lookup yields CDR1 SGHVS and CDR2 FQNEAQ. The CDR3 sequence: CASSSFAREANEKLFF. As DNA, the CDR3 is TGTGCCAGCAGCTCCTTCGCCCGGGAGGCTAATGAAAAACTGTTTTTT.

The chain couples TRBV5-1 to TRBJ2-3; maybe TRBD2 (6 bases). Germline CDR1 SGHRS, CDR2 YFSETQ. CDR3 length equals 13 residues. Trimming left V 4 bases short and J 1 base short, with 7 bases between. DNA of the CDR3: TGCGCCAGCAGCCCGGGGGGCACAGATACGCAGTATTTT. Its protein product is CASSPGGTDTQYF.

V gene TRBV19 combines with J gene TRBJ2-1; 11 positions match TRBD2. After removal of 7 bases from V and 9 bases from J, the junction contained 11 bases not matched to a gene. Looked up from germline, CDR1 is LNHDA and CDR2 is SQIVND (reference sequence). The CDR3 covers 15 residues. The CDR3 DNA follows: TGTGCCAGTACGGCCAGTAGCGGGGGGGGAGGTGAGCAGTTCTTC. Translating it yields CASTASSGGGGEQFF.

The V call is TRBV13, the J call TRBJ2-6, with D possibly matching TRBD1 (7 bases). V was trimmed by 7 bases and J by 2 bases, leaving 27 bases between them. The CDR3 is made up of 20 amino acids. Germline V lookup: CDR1 PRHDT, CDR2 FYEKMQ (reference sequence). The CDR3 protein is CASTNYGGGQGKAGANVLTF. As DNA, the CDR3 is TGTGCCAGCACCAACTATGGAGGGGGCCAGGGGAAGGCTGGGGCCAACGTCCTGACTTTC.

This clone has only a few counts. The chain couples TRBV29-1 to TRBJ2-1, with unresolved D. This CDR3 comprises 13 residues. The V end was cut by 3 bases, the J end by 9 bases, with 15 bases between. CDR1 SQVTM and CDR2 ANQGSEA come from the germline V gene. CDR3 residues: CSVDSPFRGEQFF. The CDR3 DNA is TGCAGCGTTGACAGTCCGTTCCGTGGTGAGCAGTTCTTC.

V usage is TRBV6-5 and J usage is TRBJ1-3, with D uncertain. Between the trimmed V and J ends, which lost 0 bases and 0 bases, there was a span of 9 bases. Germline V gene lookup returns CDR1 MNHEY and CDR2 SVGAGI. There are 16 residues in the CDR3. This CDR3 reads CASSYSIESSGNTIYF. The CDR3 bases are TGTGCCAGCAGTTACTCGATAGAAAGCTCTGGAAACACCATATATTTT.

This chain links TRBV9 with TRBJ1-2; D ambiguous. Between the trimmed V and J ends, which lost 2 bases and 7 bases, there was a span of 15 bases. CDR1 is SGDLS, CDR2 YYNGEE, per germline. The length of the CDR3 is 14 residues. As DNA, the CDR3 is TGTGCCAGCAGCGTCCAGGACGGCGGGAGTGGCTACACCTTC. Its protein product is CASSVQDGGSGYTF. Based on the CDR3 plus reference TRBV9 and TRBJ1-2, the full variable domain is DSGVTQTPKHLITATGQRVTLRCSPRSGDLSVYWYQQSLDQGLQFLIQYYNGEERAKGNILERFSAQQFPDLHSELNLSSLELGDSALYFCASSVQDGGSGYTFGSGTRLTVV.

The chain uses TRBV7-8 and TRBJ1-5; D might be TRBD1 (6 bases). Trimming left V 5 bases short and J 0 bases short, with 14 bases between. The CDR3 length is 16 residues. Germline loops: CDR1 SGHVS, CDR2 FQNEAQ. The CDR3: CASSPSSDSSNQPQHF. CDR3 nucleotide sequence: TGTGCCAGCAGCCCCTCCTCGGACAGTAGCAATCAGCCCCAGCATTTT.

V gene TRBV10-3 combines with J gene TRBJ2-5, with 10 bases identical to TRBD2. The CDR3 has 13 amino acids. With V trimmed by 10 bases and J by 2 bases, 4 bases remained unmatched. CDR1 and CDR2 from the germline V gene are ENHRY and SYGVKD. The CDR3 spells CATVAGGQETQYF. CDR3 nucleotides: TGTGCCACCGTAGCGGGGGGTCAAGAGACCCAGTACTTC.

This clone has only a few counts. V usage is TRBV11-2 and J usage is TRBJ2-2; the D gene is possibly TRBD1 (5 bases). The CDR3 extends over 17 amino acids. From germline, CDR1 is SGHAT and CDR2 FQNNGV. Trimming left V 4 bases short and J 6 bases short, with 21 bases between. CDR3 sequence: CASSSIYSGKVAGELFF. The CDR3 DNA sequence: TGTGCCAGCAGCTCAATATACTCAGGGAAGGTTGCCGGGGAGCTGTTTTTT.

The chain carries TRBV25-1 and TRBJ2-1, with 7 bases that match TRBD2. This CDR3 comprises 15 residues. The ends lost 10 bases at V and 0 bases at J; junction bases unmatched: 9. Per the germline V gene, CDR1 is MGHDK and CDR2 is SYGVNS. CDR3 nucleotides: TGTGCCACCGGGAGCGGGGCCACCTCCTACAATGAGCAGTTCTTC. Its protein is CATGSGATSYNEQFF. Full variable domain (remainder filled in from reference TRBV25-1 and TRBJ2-1): EADIYQTPRYLVIGTGKKITLECSQTMGHDKMYWYQQDPGMELHLIHYSYGVNSTEKGDLSSESTVSRIRTEHFPLTLESARPSHTSQYLCATGSGATSYNEQFFGPGTRLTVL.

This clone occurred a few times. Written as DNA, the CDR3 is TGTGCCAGCACCGAGGACAGGGGGCGATTCTATGGCTACACCTTC. Its translation is CASTEDRGRFYGYTF. The rearrangement joins TRBV28 to TRBJ1-2, with TRBD1 matching 11 bases. With 7 bases clipped from V and 4 bases from J, the junction kept 8 bases outside the gene matches. The CDR3 loop spans 15 amino acids. Germline assignment: CDR1 MDHEN and CDR2 SYDVKM.

The rearrangement joins TRBV5-6 to TRBJ2-7; 8 nucleotides match TRBD1. V dropped 7 bases and J dropped 3; count of bases not matched to a gene: 9. Per germline, CDR1 SGHDT and CDR2 YYEEEE. The CDR3 contains 14 residues. In DNA, the CDR3 is TGTGCCAGCGAGAGGACAGGGAATCACTACGAGCAGTACTTC. This translates into CASERTGNHYEQYF.

V gene TRBV6-6 combines with J gene TRBJ1-4, with TRBD1 identical over 7 bases. The CDR3 loop spans 13 amino acids. J lost 10 bases, V lost 5 bases, and 7 bases had no gene match. Germline CDR1 MNHNY, CDR2 SVGAGI (reference sequence). The CDR3 reads CASSDRQGGKLFF. The CDR3 nucleotides are TGTGCCAGCAGTGACCGACAGGGCGGAAAACTGTTTTTT.

The chain has TRBV11-2 and TRBJ1-1; the match to TRBD1 covers 7 bases. Germline-derived CDR1 and CDR2 are SGHAT and FQNNGV. With 5 bases clipped from V and 7 bases from J, the junction kept 4 bases outside the gene matches. The CDR3 consists of 12 residues. The CDR3 region has the DNA TGTGCCAGCAGCCCCCAGGGGGTTGAAGCTTTCTTT. Protein product: CASSPQGVEAFF.

This sequence joins TRBV28 and TRBJ1-2; D is unclear. Germline CDR1 MDHEN, CDR2 SYDVKM. V gave up 7 bases and J gave up 0 bases, with 15 bases separating them. This CDR3 contains 15 residues. The DNA of the CDR3 is TGTGCCAGCAACACTCCGAGACTGACTAACTATGGCTACACCTTC. As protein: CASNTPRLTNYGYTF.

The gene calls are TRBV6-4 and TRBJ1-6; 9 bases line up with TRBD1. Trimming took 2 bases from V and 5 from J; bases not matched to a gene: 1. CDR1 and CDR2 (germline): MRHNA, SNTAGT. The CDR3 is made up of 15 amino acids. CDR3 sequence: CASSDRDRDNSPLHF. CDR3 bases: TGTGCCAGCAGTGACCGGGACAGGGATAATTCACCCCTCCACTTT.